This T cell receptor (beta chain) was identified in a study of blood T cell repertoires in COVID-19 (dated by TCRdb to the early 2020s). Notes on the research overall: Samples from collaborators originated in the United States, Italy and Spain and spanned both the acute and convalescent phases of COVID-19. The prospective study material was composed of cDNA or gDNA derived from T cells, B-cell-depleted T cells, or PBMCs. Deeply sampled blood TCRbeta repertoires from subjects exposed to, actively infected with, or recovered from COVID-19 were included in the dataset. A freely available public database, intended as a resource for researchers studying the immune response to SARS-CoV-2, is where the repertoires were released. The samples were drawn from the first 160 participants of the ongoing ImmuneRACE study and from 950 to 1,500 subjects provided by 6 global collaborators. A de-identified subject ID, COVID-19 status, age in years and sex were almost always included in the sample metadata. HLA class I and class II types, where available, came from metadata supplied by the sample provider rather than from assay-based typing.

The collaborating institutions used their own protocols to collect whole blood in K2EDTA tubes. Collaborator samples were shipped for TCRbeta analysis as frozen whole blood, isolated PBMCs, or DNA extracted from either sample type. TCRbeta CDR3 regions were amplified from genomic DNA using the immunoSEQ Assay, a bias-controlled multiplex PCR. Per the original workflow: The number of nucleated cells in each sample was estimated by amplification of reference gene primers within the assay. To quantify the absolute abundance of each unique TCRbeta CDR3 rearrangement, sequence reads were collapsed and filtered. For each sample, productive Simpson clonality was calculated as the square root of Simpson's diversity index over productive rearrangements. TCRdb's version of the immuneACCESS table is confined to in-frame rearrangements and falls short of the full clone set. An unresolved V gene accounts for under half of the shortfall where checked; the remainder is of unknown origin. V and J calls and clone size are those listed in that table; D and trimming were worked out from the DNA. For this sample the table gives 100,000 to 150,000 clones, of which 75% to 85% were detected only once. The top ten constitute 37% of the sample.

Here is what the overall study found, with its caveats: The amount of clinical and demographic metadata varied by source and participant and was provided uncurated.

A remark on this clone: What antigen it recognizes has not been identified. No base-level quality is on record; no much larger clone is a single base apart.

The sequenced sample was peripheral blood. The clonotype originates from a man aged 35 to 55 with active or convalescent COVID-19.

The CDR3 here reads CASSPREITGRDTEAFF. The nucleotides are TGTGCCAGCAGCCCACGAGAAATTACGGGGAGAGACACTGAAGCTTTCTTT. The sequence is built from TRBV4-2 and TRBJ1-1; too little of a D gene remains to name it. The V end loses 4 bases and the J end loses 3 bases, and a stretch of 21 bases separates them. There are 17 amino acids in the CDR3, from cysteine to phenylalanine inclusive. The retained sequence is limited to the CDR3, 51 bases, with the frame set at the first base. From the germline V gene, CDR1 is LGHNA and CDR2 is YNFKEQ.